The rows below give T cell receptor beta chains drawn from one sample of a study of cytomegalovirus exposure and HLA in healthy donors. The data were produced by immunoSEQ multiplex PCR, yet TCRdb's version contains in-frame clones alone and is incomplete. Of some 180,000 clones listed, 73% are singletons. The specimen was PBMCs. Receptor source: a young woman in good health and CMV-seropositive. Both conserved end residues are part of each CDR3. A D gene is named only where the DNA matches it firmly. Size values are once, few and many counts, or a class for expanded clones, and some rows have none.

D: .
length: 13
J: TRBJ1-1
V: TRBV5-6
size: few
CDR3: CASSLLGGTEAFF
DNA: TGTGCCAGCAGCTTGTTAGGAGGCACTGAAGCTTTCTTT

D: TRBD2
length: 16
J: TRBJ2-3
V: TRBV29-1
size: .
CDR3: CSVELAGAPDIDTQYF
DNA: TGCAGCGTTGAACTAGCGGGGGCCCCGGACATAGATACGCAGTATTTT

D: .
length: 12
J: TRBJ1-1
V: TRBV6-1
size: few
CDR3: CAGGPGGTEAFF
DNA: TGTGCCGGCGGTCCCGGGGGGACTGAAGCTTTCTTT

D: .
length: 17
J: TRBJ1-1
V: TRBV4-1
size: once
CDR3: CASSQATSGRGNTEAFF
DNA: TGCGCCAGCAGCCAAGCTACCTCGGGTAGGGGTAACACTGAAGCTTTCTTT

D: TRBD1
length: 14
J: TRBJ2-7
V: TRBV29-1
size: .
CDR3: CSATPGQGAYEQYF
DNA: TGCAGCGCTACACCGGGACAGGGGGCCTACGAGCAGTACTTC

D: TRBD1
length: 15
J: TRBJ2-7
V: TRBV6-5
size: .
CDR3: CASSTWTGGSYEQYF
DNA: TGTGCCAGCAGTACTTGGACAGGGGGCAGCTACGAGCAGTACTTC

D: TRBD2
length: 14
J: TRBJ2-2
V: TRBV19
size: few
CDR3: CATRVGEGIRELFF
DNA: TGTGCCACCAGGGTCGGGGAGGGCATTAGGGAGCTGTTTTTT

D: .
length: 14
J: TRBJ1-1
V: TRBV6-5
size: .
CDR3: CASSYQGGNTEAFF
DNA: TGTGCCAGCAGTTATCAGGGTGGAAACACTGAAGCTTTCTTT

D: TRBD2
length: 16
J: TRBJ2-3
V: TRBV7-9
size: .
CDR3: CASSVGLVPITDTQYF
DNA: TGTGCCAGCAGCGTCGGACTAGTTCCCATCACAGATACGCAGTATTTT

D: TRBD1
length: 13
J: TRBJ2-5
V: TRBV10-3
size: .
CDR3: CAISRDSKETQYF
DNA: TGTGCCATCAGTCGGGACAGCAAAGAGACCCAGTACTTC

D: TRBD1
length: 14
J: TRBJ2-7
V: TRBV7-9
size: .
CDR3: CASSQDRTSYEQYF
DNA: TGTGCCAGCAGCCAGGACAGGACCTCTTACGAGCAGTACTTC

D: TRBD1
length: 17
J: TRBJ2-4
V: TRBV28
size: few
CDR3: CASSVKWDRLAKNIQYF
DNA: TGTGCCAGCAGTGTGAAGTGGGACAGACTAGCCAAAAACATTCAGTACTTC

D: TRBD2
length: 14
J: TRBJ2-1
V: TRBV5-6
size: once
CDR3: CASSGLAGGPVQFF
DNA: TGTGCCAGCAGCGGACTAGCGGGGGGTCCCGTGCAGTTCTTC

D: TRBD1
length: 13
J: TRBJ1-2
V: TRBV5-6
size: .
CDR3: CASTADRTYGYTF
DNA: TGTGCCAGCACCGCGGACAGGACCTATGGCTACACCTTC

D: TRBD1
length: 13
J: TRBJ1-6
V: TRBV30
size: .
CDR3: CAWARDRGSPLHF
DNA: TGTGCCTGGGCTCGGGACAGGGGTTCACCCCTCCACTTT

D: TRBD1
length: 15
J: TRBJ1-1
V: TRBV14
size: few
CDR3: CASSRQGALQTEAFF
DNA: TGTGCCAGCAGTCGACAGGGGGCGCTTCAAACTGAAGCTTTCTTT

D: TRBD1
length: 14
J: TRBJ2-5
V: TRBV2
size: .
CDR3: CASSYRQGLETQYF
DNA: TGTGCCAGCAGTTACAGACAGGGTTTGGAGACCCAGTACTTC

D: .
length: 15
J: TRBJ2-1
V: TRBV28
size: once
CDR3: CASSGDRTPYNEQFF
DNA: TGTGCCAGCAGTGGAGACAGGACCCCCTACAATGAGCAGTTCTTC

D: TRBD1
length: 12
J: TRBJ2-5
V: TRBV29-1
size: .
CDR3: CSVGTGDETQYF
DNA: TGCAGCGTGGGGACAGGGGACGAGACCCAGTACTTC

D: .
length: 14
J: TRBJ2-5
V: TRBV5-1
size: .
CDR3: CASSLGAGKETQYF
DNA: TGCGCCAGCAGCTTGGGGGCAGGGAAAGAGACCCAGTACTTC

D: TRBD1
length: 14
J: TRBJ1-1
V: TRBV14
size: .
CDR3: CASSLDRGYTEAFF
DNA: TGTGCCAGCAGCCTGGACAGGGGGTACACTGAAGCTTTCTTT

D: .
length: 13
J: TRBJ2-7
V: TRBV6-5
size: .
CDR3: CASRRTVAYEQYF
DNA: TGTGCCAGCAGGCGCACGGTAGCCTACGAGCAGTACTTC

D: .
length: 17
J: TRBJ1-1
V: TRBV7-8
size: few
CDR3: CASSLVVSARGRTEAFF
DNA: TGTGCCAGCAGCTTAGTCGTTTCGGCTAGGGGTCGTACTGAAGCTTTCTTT

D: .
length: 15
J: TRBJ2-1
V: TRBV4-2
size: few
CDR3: CASSQDQGGGNEQFF
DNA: TGTGCCAGCAGCCAAGACCAAGGGGGGGGCAATGAGCAGTTCTTC

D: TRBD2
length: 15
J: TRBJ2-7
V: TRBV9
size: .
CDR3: CASSGGLAGPLEQYF
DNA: TGTGCCAGCAGTGGGGGACTAGCGGGGCCCCTCGAGCAGTACTTC

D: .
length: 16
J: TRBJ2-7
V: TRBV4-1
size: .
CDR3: CASSQQRQALVDEQYF
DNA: TGCGCCAGCAGCCAACAACGACAGGCTCTCGTCGACGAGCAGTACTTC

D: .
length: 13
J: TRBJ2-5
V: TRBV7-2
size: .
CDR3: CASSLGTKETQYF
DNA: TGTGCCAGCAGCTTAGGGACAAAAGAGACCCAGTACTTC

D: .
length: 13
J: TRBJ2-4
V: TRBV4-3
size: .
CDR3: CASSHDTENIQYF
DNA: TGCGCCAGCAGCCACGATACAGAAAACATTCAGTACTTC

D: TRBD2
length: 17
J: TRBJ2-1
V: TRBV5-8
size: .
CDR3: CASSLFRLAGGYNEQFF
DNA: TGTGCCAGCAGCTTGTTTCGGCTAGCGGGGGGTTACAATGAGCAGTTCTTC

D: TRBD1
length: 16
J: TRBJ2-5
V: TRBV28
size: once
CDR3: CASSSPGQGNQETQYF
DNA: TGTGCCAGCAGTTCACCGGGACAGGGTAACCAAGAGACCCAGTACTTC

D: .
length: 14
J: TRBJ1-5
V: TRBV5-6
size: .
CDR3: CASSSQGSNQPQHF
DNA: TGTGCCAGCAGTTCACAGGGTAGCAATCAGCCCCAGCATTTT

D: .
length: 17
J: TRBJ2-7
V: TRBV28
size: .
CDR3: CASRGLRRGAYSYEQYF
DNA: TGTGCCAGCAGGGGTCTCCGGCGGGGCGCTTACTCCTACGAGCAGTACTTC

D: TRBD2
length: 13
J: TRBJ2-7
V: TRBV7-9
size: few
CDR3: CASSPGWEGEQYF
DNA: TGTGCCAGCAGCCCAGGGTGGGAGGGGGAGCAGTACTTC

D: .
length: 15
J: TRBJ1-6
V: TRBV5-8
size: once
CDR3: CASSKPTLSSSPLHF
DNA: TGTGCCAGCAGCAAACCGACACTCTCATCTTCACCCCTCCACTTT

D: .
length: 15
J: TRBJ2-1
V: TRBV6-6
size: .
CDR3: CASSLQGDAYNEQFF
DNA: TGTGCCAGCAGTCTACAGGGTGATGCGTACAATGAGCAGTTCTTC

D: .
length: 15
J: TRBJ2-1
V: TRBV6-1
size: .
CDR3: CASVIQGGPYNEQFF
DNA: TGTGCCAGCGTAATACAGGGTGGGCCCTACAATGAGCAGTTCTTC

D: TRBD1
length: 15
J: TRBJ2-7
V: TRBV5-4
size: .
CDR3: CASSPGQGVIYEQYF
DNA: TGTGCCAGCAGCCCGGGACAGGGGGTGATCTACGAGCAGTACTTC

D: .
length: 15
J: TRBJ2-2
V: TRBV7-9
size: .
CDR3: CASSLAQSGPGELFF
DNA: TGTGCCAGCAGCTTAGCGCAAAGCGGGCCCGGGGAGCTGTTTTTT